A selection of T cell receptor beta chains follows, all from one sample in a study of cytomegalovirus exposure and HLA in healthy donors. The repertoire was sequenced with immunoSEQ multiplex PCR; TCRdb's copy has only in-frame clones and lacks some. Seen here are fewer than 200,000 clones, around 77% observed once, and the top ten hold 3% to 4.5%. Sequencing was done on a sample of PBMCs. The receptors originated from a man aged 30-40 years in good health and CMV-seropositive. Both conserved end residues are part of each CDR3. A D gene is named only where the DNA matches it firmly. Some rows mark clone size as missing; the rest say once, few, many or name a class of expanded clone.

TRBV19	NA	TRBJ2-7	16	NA	CASSIELVAPSYEQYF	TGTGCCAGTAGTATAGAACTCGTTGCTCCCTCCTACGAGCAGTACTTC
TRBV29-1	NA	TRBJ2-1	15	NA	CSVATGIPRHNEQFF	TGCAGCGTAGCAACAGGGATCCCCCGCCACAATGAGCAGTTCTTC
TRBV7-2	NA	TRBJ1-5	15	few	CASSLMGHSNQPQHF	TGTGCCAGCAGCTTAATGGGGCATAGCAATCAGCCCCAGCATTTT
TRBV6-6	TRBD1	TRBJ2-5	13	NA	CAITATGAGAQYF	TGTGCCATTACGGCGACAGGGGCCGGGGCCCAGTACTTC
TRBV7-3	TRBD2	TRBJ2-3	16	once	CASSQFGGGASDTQYF	TGTGCCAGCAGCCAGTTCGGCGGGGGGGCCTCAGATACGCAGTATTTT
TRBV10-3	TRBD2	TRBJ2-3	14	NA	CATHPLAGTDTQYF	TGTGCCACCCATCCACTAGCGGGGACAGATACGCAGTATTTT
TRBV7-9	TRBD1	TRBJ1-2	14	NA	CASSQGQGNYGYTF	TGTGCCAGCAGCCAGGGACAGGGAAACTATGGCTACACCTTC
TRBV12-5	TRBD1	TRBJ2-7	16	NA	CASGFPLPRDRYEQYF	TGTGCTAGTGGTTTCCCACTACCCCGGGACAGGTACGAGCAGTACTTC
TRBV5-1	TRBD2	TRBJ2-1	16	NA	CASSPSLAGGRDEQFF	TGCGCCAGCAGCCCCTCACTAGCGGGGGGGCGCGATGAGCAGTTCTTC
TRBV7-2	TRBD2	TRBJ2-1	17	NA	CASSARLAVLSYNEQFF	TGTGCCAGCAGCGCCCGACTAGCGGTTCTCTCCTACAATGAGCAGTTCTTC
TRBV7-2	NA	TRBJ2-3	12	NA	CASSFELDTQYF	TGTGCCAGCAGCTTCGAGCTAGATACGCAGTATTTT
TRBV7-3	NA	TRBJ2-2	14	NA	CASTLALNTGELFF	TGTGCCAGCACCCTGGCATTGAACACCGGGGAGCTGTTTTTT
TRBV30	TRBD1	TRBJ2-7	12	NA	CAWEQGAYEQYF	TGTGCCTGGGAACAGGGGGCCTACGAGCAGTACTTC
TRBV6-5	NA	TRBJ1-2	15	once	CASSYVRHGGYGYTF	TGTGCCAGCAGTTACGTGCGACACGGAGGATACGGCTACACCTTC
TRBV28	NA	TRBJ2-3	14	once	CASSPSSGSDTQYF	TGTGCCAGCAGCCCCTCCAGTGGTTCAGATACGCAGTATTTT
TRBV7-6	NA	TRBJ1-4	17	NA	CASSRRPVRGTNEKLFF	TGTGCCAGCAGCCGTCGTCCAGTAAGGGGAACTAATGAAAAACTGTTTTTT
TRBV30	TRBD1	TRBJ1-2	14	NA	CAWSVNTGGYGYTF	TGTGCCTGGAGTGTGAACACAGGGGGCTATGGCTACACCTTC
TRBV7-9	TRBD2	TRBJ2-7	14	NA	CASSAQTTGGEQYF	TGTGCCAGCAGCGCTCAAACCACGGGAGGCGAGCAGTACTTC
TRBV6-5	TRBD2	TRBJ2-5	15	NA	CASSPTSGTQETQYF	TGTGCCAGCAGCCCGACTAGCGGGACCCAAGAGACCCAGTACTTC
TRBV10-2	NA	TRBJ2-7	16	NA	CASSESSGRVPHEQYF	TGCGCCAGCAGTGAGTCTAGTGGCAGGGTCCCCCACGAGCAGTACTTC
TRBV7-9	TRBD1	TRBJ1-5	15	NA	CASSQQGASNQPQHF	TGTGCCAGCAGCCAACAGGGGGCGAGCAATCAGCCCCAGCATTTT
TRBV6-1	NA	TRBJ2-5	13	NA	CASREQGDETQYF	TGTGCCAGCAGGGAGCAGGGTGATGAGACCCAGTACTTC
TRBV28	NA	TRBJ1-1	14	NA	CASTKDTMNTEAFF	TGTGCCAGCACCAAAGACACCATGAACACTGAAGCTTTCTTT
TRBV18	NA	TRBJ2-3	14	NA	CASSRAGATDTQYF	TGTGCCAGCTCACGCGCAGGGGCCACAGATACGCAGTATTTT
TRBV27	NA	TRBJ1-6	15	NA	CASSLMGFYNSPLHF	TGTGCCAGCAGTTTAATGGGCTTTTATAATTCACCCCTCCACTTT
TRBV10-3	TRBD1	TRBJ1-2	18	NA	CAISDSGTGTLANYGYTF	TGTGCCATCAGTGATTCCGGGACAGGAACGTTAGCTAACTATGGCTACACCTTC
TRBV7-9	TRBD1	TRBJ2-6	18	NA	CASSLPGQGVTWANVLTF	TGTGCCAGCAGCTTACCGGGACAGGGTGTAACCTGGGCCAACGTCCTGACTTTC
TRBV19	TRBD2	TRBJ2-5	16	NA	CASSVRLAGAQETQYF	TGTGCCAGTAGTGTAAGACTAGCGGGAGCCCAAGAGACCCAGTACTTC
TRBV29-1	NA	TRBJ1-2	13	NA	CSVVEEQGYGYTF	TGCAGCGTTGTTGAGGAGCAAGGCTATGGCTACACCTTC
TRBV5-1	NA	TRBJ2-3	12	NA	CASSLESGTQYF	TGCGCCAGCAGCTTGGAGTCCGGTACGCAGTATTTT
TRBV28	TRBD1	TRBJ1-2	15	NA	CASSPVTGNDYGYTF	TGTGCCAGCAGTCCGGTGACAGGGAATGACTATGGCTACACCTTC
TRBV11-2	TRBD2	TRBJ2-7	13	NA	CASSLVLAGPQYF	TGTGCCAGCAGCTTGGTACTAGCGGGGCCGCAGTACTTC
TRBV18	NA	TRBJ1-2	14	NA	CASSPSGGAYGYTF	TGTGCCAGCTCACCATCAGGAGGGGCCTATGGCTACACCTTC
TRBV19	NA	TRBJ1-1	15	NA	CASSISGGVGTEAFF	TGTGCCAGTAGTATCTCGGGGGGAGTCGGCACTGAAGCTTTCTTT